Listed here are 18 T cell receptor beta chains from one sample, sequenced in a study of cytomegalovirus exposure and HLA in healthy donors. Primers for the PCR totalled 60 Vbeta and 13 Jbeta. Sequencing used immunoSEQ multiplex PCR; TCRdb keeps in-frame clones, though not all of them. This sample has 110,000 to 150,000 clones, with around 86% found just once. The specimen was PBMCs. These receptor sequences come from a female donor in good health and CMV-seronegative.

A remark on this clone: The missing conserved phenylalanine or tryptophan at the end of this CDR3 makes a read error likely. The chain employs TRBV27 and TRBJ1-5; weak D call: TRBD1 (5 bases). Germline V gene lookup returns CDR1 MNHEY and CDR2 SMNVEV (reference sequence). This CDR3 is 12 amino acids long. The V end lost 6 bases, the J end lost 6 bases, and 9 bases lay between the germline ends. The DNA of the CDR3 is TGTGCCAGCAGGGGAAGGGGTCAGCCCCAGCATGTT. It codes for CASRGRGQPQHV.

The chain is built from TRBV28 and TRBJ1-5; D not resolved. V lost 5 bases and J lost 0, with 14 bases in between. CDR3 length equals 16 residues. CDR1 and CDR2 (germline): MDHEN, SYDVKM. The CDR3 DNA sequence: TGTGCCAGCAGTCTCCCGACATCTTATAGCAATCAGCCCCAGCATTTT. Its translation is CASSLPTSYSNQPQHF.

The CDR3 region is CAISLAESYNEQFF. CDR3 nucleotide sequence: TGTGCCATCAGTTTAGCGGAGTCCTACAATGAGCAGTTCTTC. V gene TRBV10-3 combines with J gene TRBJ2-1; a possible D gene is TRBD2 (6 bases). CDR1 and CDR2 from the germline V gene are ENHRY and SYGVKD. The CDR3 totals 14 residues. V dropped 5 bases and J dropped 1 base, with 9 bases sitting between them.

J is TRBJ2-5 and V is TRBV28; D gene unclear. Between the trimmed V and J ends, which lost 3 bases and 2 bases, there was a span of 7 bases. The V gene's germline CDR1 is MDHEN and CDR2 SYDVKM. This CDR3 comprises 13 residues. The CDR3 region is CASSLPVQETQYF. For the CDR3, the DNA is TGTGCCAGCAGTTTGCCAGTGCAAGAGACCCAGTACTTC.

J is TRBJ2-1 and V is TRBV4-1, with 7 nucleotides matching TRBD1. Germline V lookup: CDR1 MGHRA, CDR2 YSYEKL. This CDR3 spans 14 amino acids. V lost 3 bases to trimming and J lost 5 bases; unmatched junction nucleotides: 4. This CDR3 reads CASSHTGDHNEQFF. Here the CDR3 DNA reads TGCGCCAGCAGCCACACAGGGGACCACAATGAGCAGTTCTTC.

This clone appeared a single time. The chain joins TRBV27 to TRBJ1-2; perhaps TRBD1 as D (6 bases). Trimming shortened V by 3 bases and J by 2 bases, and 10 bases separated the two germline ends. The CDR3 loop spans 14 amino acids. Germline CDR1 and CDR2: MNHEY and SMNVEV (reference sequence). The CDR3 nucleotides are TGTGCCAGCAGTTTCGGCAGGGGCAACTATGGCTACACCTTC. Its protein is CASSFGRGNYGYTF.

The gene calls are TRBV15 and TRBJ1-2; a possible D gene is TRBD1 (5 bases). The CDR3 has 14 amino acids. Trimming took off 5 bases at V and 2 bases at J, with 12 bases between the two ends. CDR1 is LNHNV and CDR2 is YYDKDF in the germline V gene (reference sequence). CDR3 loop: CATSLRGGNYGYTF. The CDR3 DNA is TGTGCCACCAGCCTCCGGGGGGGAAACTATGGCTACACCTTC.

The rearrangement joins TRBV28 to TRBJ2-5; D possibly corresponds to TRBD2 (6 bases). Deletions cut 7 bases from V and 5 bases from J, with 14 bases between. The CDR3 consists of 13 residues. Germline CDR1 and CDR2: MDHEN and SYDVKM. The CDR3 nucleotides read TGTGCCAGCACCCTTAGCGGCGGTGAGACCCAGTACTTC. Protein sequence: CASTLSGGETQYF.

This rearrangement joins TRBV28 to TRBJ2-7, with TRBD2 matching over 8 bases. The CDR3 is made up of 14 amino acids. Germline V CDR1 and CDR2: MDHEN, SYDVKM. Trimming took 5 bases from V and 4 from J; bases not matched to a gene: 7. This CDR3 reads CASSPGGVRYEQYF. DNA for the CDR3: TGTGCCAGCAGTCCCGGGGGGGTCAGGTACGAGCAGTACTTC. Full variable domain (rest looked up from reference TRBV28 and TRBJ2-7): DVKVTQSSRYLVKRTGEKVFLECVQDMDHENMFWYRQDPGLGLRLIYFSYDVKMKEKGDIPEGYSVSREKKERFSLILESASTNQTSMYLCASSPGGVRYEQYFGPGTRLTVT.

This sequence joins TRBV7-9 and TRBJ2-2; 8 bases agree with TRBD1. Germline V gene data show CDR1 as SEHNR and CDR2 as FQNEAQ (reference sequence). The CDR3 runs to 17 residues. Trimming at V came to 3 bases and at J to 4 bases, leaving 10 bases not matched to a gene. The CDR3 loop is CASSFGTGGRGTGELFF. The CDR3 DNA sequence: TGTGCCAGCAGCTTCGGCACAGGGGGGCGAGGCACCGGGGAGCTGTTTTTT.

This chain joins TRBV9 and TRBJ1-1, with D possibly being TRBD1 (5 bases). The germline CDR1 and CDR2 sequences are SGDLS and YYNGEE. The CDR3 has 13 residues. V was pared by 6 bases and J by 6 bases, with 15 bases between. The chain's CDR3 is CASTRGGLAEAFF. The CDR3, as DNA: TGTGCCAGCACCCGTGGGGGGTTAGCTGAAGCTTTCTTT. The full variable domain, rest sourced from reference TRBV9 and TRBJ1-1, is DSGVTQTPKHLITATGQRVTLRCSPRSGDLSVYWYQQSLDQGLQFLIQYYNGEERAKGNILERFSAQQFPDLHSELNLSSLELGDSALYFCASTRGGLAEAFFGQGTRLTVV.

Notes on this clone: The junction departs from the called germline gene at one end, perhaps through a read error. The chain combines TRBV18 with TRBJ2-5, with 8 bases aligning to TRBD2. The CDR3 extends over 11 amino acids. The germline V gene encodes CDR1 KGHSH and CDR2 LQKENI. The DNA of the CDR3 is TGTGCCAGCGCGGGACTAGAGGCCCAGTACTTC. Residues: CASAGLEAQYF.

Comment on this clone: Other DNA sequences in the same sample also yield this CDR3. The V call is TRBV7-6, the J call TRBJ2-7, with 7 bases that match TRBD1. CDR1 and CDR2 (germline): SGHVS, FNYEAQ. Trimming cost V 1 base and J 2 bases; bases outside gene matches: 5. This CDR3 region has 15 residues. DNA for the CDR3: TGTGCCAGCAGCTTAGGAACAGGGGCTACCTACGAGCAGTACTTC. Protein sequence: CASSLGTGATYEQYF.

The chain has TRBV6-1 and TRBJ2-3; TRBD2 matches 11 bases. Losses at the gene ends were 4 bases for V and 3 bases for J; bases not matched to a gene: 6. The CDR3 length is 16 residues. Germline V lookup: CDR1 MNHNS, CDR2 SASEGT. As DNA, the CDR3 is TGTGCCAGCAGTGCAGTAGCGGGAGGGAATACAGATACGCAGTATTTT. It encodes CASSAVAGGNTDTQYF.

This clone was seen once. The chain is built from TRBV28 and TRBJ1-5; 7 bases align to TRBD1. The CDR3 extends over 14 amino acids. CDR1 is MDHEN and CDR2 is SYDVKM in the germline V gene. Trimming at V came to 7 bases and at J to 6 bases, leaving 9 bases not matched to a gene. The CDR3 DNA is TGTGCCAGCAACTACAGGGGTGGGGGTCAGCCCCAGCATTTT. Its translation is CASNYRGGGQPQHF.

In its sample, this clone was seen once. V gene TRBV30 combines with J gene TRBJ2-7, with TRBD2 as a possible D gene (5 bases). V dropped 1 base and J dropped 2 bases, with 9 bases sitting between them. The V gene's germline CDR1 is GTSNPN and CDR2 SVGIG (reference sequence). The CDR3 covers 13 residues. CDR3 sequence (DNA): TGTGCCTGGAGTGGTGGACTGCCCTACGAGCAGTACTTC. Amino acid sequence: CAWSGGLPYEQYF.

The CDR3 sequence: CASSSRDSTLKQYF. CDR3 bases: TGTGCCAGCAGCTCCCGGGACTCAACCCTCAAGCAGTACTTC. The chain combines TRBV9 with TRBJ2-7; possibly TRBD2 for D (6 bases). CDR3 length: 14 residues. The V and J ends lost 4 bases and 8 bases respectively, with 19 bases between them. Germline V gene sequence: CDR1 SGDLS, CDR2 YYNGEE.

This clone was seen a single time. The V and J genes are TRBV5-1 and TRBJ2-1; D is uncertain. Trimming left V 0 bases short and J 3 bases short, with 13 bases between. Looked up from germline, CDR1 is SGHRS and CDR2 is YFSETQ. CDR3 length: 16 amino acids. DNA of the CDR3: TGCGCCAGCAGCTTGGCCGGTGAACCCATCTACAATGAGCAGTTCTTC. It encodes CASSLAGEPIYNEQFF.